This section outlines one TCR beta chain sequence together with its context. Its specificity is not known. These data come from a study of shared clonotypes between healthy human individuals. The overall study: Plates per donor: three CD4 naive, three CD4 memory, two CD8 naive, one CD8 memory. Whole-study results and caveats: The study found lower generation probabilities in non-shared clonotypes than in those shared by all four donors. Shared clonotypes: roughly 5% naive CD4, roughly 3.5% naive CD8, about 2.5% memory CD4, approximately 0.37% memory CD8.

CDR1 is MGHRA and CDR2 is YSYEKL in the germline V gene. CDR3 length: 13 residues. V was cut by 4 bases and J by 6 bases, with 10 bases left in between. The authors combined CD45RO+ cells with CCR7-negative CD45RA+ TemRA cells as CD8 memory. Assay: immunoSEQ multiplex PCR; the TCRdb copy retains only in-frame clones and omits some. The table has 110,000 or so clones, more than 65% seen once; the top ten hold 24%. The source of this sequence is a woman aged 30 to 39 in good health. The source material was memory CD8+ T cells sorted from blood. The sample's subset: CD45RO+ cells pooled with CCR7-negative TemRA cells. The rearrangement uses TRBV4-1 and TRBJ1-5; D may be TRBD1 (5 bases). The CDR3 reads CASSRDPGQPQHF. Here the CDR3 DNA reads TGCGCCAGCAGCCGGGACCCGGGTCAGCCCCAGCATTTT.